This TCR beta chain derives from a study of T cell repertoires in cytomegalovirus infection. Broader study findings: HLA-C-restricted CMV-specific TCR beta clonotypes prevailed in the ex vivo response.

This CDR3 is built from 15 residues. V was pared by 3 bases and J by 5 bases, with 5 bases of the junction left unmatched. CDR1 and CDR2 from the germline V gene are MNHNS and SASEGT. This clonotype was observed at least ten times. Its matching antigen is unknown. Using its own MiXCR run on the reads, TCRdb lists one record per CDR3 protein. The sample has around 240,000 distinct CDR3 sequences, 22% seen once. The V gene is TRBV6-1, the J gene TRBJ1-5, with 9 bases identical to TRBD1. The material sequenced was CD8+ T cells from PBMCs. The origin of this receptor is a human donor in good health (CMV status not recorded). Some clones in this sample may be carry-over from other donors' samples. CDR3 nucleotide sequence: TGTGCCAGCAGTGATGAGGGACAGGGCTATCAGCCCCAGCATTTT. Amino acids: CASSDEGQGYQPQHF.